These 7 T cell receptor beta chains share one sample of origin, sequenced in a study of T cells in Graves' hyperthyroidism and ophthalmopathy. RNA transcripts were the template for amplifying TCR beta CDR3 regions. With the HTBI primer set, the TCR CDR3 went through a first round of RT-PCR. A single record per CDR3 protein comes from TCRdb applying MiXCR to the multiplex PCR reads. The table has a few hundred thousand distinct CDR3 sequences, over 15% seen once. Material for sequencing was blood. These TCRs come from a woman in her sixties with Graves' ophthalmopathy.

This clonotype was found a few times. The V and J genes are TRBV19 and TRBJ1-2; D may be TRBD1 (5 bases). The CDR3 length is 17 residues. The V and J ends lost 4 bases and 5 bases respectively, with 23 bases between them. CDR1 and CDR2 from the germline V gene are LNHDA and SQIVND (reference sequence). CDR3 bases: TGTGCCAGTAGTACCGCCTCCCTCGGGGCCCCAGATTATGGCTACACCTTC. Protein: CASSTASLGAPDYGYTF. Using reference TRBV19 and TRBJ1-2 for the parts outside the CDR3, the full variable domain is DGGITQSPKYLFRKEGQNVTLSCEQNLNHDAMYWYRQDPGQGLRLIYYSQIVNDFQKGDIAEGYSVSREKKESFPLTVTSAQKNPTAFYLCASSTASLGAPDYGYTFGSGTRLTVV.

The DNA of the CDR3 is TGCGCCAGCAGCCAAGAGAAAGGAGCCTACAATGAGCAGTTCTTC. Residues: CASSQEKGAYNEQFF. The chain joins TRBV4-3 to TRBJ2-1; no reliable D call. The germline gives CDR1 LGHNA, CDR2 YSLEER. This CDR3 is 15 amino acids long. The V end lost 0 bases, the J end lost 2 bases, and 8 bases lay between the germline ends.

This clonotype was counted ten times or more. This rearrangement joins TRBV5-1 to TRBJ2-1; 9 bases fit TRBD1. Germline loops: CDR1 SGHRS, CDR2 YFSETQ. Trimming at V came to 3 bases and at J to 4 bases, leaving 5 bases not matched to a gene. The CDR3 runs to 15 residues. The CDR3 region is CASSWTGAYYNEQFF. CDR3 in DNA: TGCGCCAGCAGCTGGACAGGGGCCTATTACAATGAGCAGTTCTTC.

There are many counts of this clonotype. The chain recombines TRBV5-1 with TRBJ2-7; D possibly uses TRBD1 or TRBD2 (5 bases each). Per germline, CDR1 SGHRS and CDR2 YFSETQ. CDR3 size: 13 residues. V was cut by 0 bases and J by 5 bases, with 9 bases left in between. CDR3 residues: CASSLDGGNEQYF. For the CDR3, the DNA is TGCGCCAGCAGCTTGGATGGGGGAAACGAGCAGTACTTC.

This clonotype appeared many times. This rearrangement joins TRBV28 to TRBJ2-7; 10 nucleotides agree with TRBD1. Germline assignment: CDR1 MDHEN and CDR2 SYDVKM. This CDR3 has 15 residues. J gave up 5 bases and V 2 bases, and 6 bases lay outside the gene matches. The CDR3 sequence is CASSLGGQGLNEQYF. CDR3 nucleotides: TGTGCCAGCAGTTTAGGGGGACAGGGGTTGAACGAGCAGTACTTC.

This clonotype was seen many times. The chain has TRBV12-5 and TRBJ2-5; D remains ambiguous. CDR1 LGHNT and CDR2 FRNRAP come from the germline V gene. Trimming shortened V by 7 bases and J by 4 bases, and 16 bases separated the two germline ends. The CDR3 length is 14 residues. This chain's CDR3 is CASAQFGRVETQYF. The CDR3 DNA sequence: TGTGCTAGTGCCCAGTTCGGGCGAGTAGAGACCCAGTACTTC.

This clonotype was seen ten or more times. The chain carries TRBV7-9 and TRBJ2-3; D is undetermined. The CDR3 totals 13 residues. Trimming took off 3 bases at V and 4 bases at J, with 8 bases between the two ends. CDR1 and CDR2 (germline): SEHNR, FQNEAQ (reference sequence). CDR3 sequence: CASSFDWADTQYF. CDR3 bases: TGTGCCAGCAGCTTCGACTGGGCAGATACGCAGTATTTT.